These 24 T cell receptor beta chains were sequenced from one sample in a study of T-cell memory formation after mild COVID-19 (dated by TCRdb to about 2021). The library was obtained by 5' RACE. The data were produced on an Illumina NovaSeq 6000. TCRdb trimmed the raw reads at Q25, called clones with MiXCR and kept productive beta chains. A single entry per CDR3 protein holds the most common genes and DNA from its merged rows. This sample lists around 410,000 distinct CDR3 sequences; roughly a quarter were detected once. Approximately 14% of the sample rests with the top ten. The sequenced sample was PBMCs or a T cell subset sorted from them (not recorded which). The receptors were sampled from an adult woman who had mild COVID-19 (a few samples of this study predate the infection). The sample titles of this study are shuffled in the database, so cell type and time point are left out; the donor was told from shared clones.

The chain has TRBV20-1 and TRBJ2-5, with TRBD2 matching over 10 bases. CDR3 size: 18 residues. J was trimmed by 5 bases and V by 5 bases; bases with no gene match: 20. Germline V gene lookup returns CDR1 DFQATT and CDR2 SNEGSKA (reference sequence). The CDR3 spells CSAWNPAMSGGAWETQYF. CDR3 nucleotides: TGCAGTGCTTGGAACCCCGCCATGAGCGGGGGGGCGTGGGAGACCCAGTACTTC.

The V and J genes are TRBV7-2 and TRBJ2-3, with 7 bases lining up with TRBD1. The CDR3 is 16 residues long. CDR1 and CDR2 (germline): SGHTA, FQGNSA. Losses at the gene ends were 1 base for V and 1 base for J; bases not matched to a gene: 5. This CDR3 reads CASSLGGGDGTDTQYF. The DNA for the CDR3 is TGTGCCAGCAGCTTAGGAGGGGGCGATGGCACAGATACGCAGTATTTT.

This clonotype was seen only a few times. The chain carries TRBV7-8 and TRBJ2-1; 14 bases match TRBD2. The CDR3 contains 18 residues. Germline V CDR1 and CDR2: SGHVS, FQNEAQ. V was clipped by 5 bases and J by 3 bases; unmatched bases: 9. CDR3 bases: TGTGCCAGCAGCCTACCGGGACTAGCGGGAGTCGACTACAATGAGCAGTTCTTC. Its translation is CASSLPGLAGVDYNEQFF. The full variable domain, rest sourced from reference TRBV7-8 and TRBJ2-1, is GAGVSQSPRYKVAKRGQDVALRCDPISGHVSLFWYQQALGQGPEFLTYFQNEAQLDKSGLPSDRFFAERPEGSVSTLKIQRTQQEDSAVYLCASSLPGLAGVDYNEQFFGPGTRLTVL.

The chain combines TRBV6-5 with TRBJ1-2; maybe TRBD1 (6 bases). The CDR3 extends over 13 amino acids. Per the germline V gene, CDR1 is MNHEY and CDR2 is SVGAGI. V gave up 6 bases and J gave up 7 bases, with 15 bases separating them. The CDR3 protein is CASRTQGMRGYTF. The CDR3 DNA is TGTGCCAGCAGAACACAGGGCATGCGTGGCTACACCTTC.

This clonotype was recorded a few times. The rearrangement links TRBV5-1 to TRBJ2-7, with D tentatively TRBD2 (5 bases). Per germline, CDR1 SGHRS and CDR2 YFSETQ. The CDR3 has 16 residues. Trimming took 2 bases from V and 4 from J, leaving 19 bases between them. The chain's CDR3 is CASSFGEGRSQYEQYF. The CDR3 region has the DNA TGCGCCAGCAGCTTCGGCGAGGGCAGGAGTCAATACGAGCAGTACTTC.

The rearrangement links TRBV7-2 to TRBJ2-2, with TRBD2 matching over 7 bases. The CDR3 extends over 16 amino acids. Trimming removed 1 base from V and 0 bases from J; junction bases left unmatched: 2. From germline, CDR1 is SGHTA and CDR2 FQGNSA. The CDR3 DNA reads as TGTGCCAGCAGCTTAGTTGGGGGGGCGAACACCGGGGAGCTGTTTTTT. Protein sequence: CASSLVGGANTGELFF.

J is TRBJ2-1 and V is TRBV5-6, with 10 bases aligning to TRBD2. In germline, CDR1 is SGHDT, CDR2 YYEEEE. After removal of 0 bases from V and 3 bases from J, the junction contained 3 bases not matched to a gene. This CDR3 is 16 amino acids long. CDR3 loop: CASSLGSGGYYNEQFF. The CDR3 DNA reads TGTGCCAGCAGCTTGGGTAGCGGGGGGTACTACAATGAGCAGTTCTTC.

In DNA, the CDR3 is TGTGCCAGCAGCTTATGGTCGGGATCCTACGAGCAGTACTTC. This sequence encodes CASSLWSGSYEQYF. The genes are TRBV7-2 and TRBJ2-7; D may be TRBD2 (5 bases). The CDR3 is 14 residues long. The V gene lost 2 bases and the J gene lost 1 base, with 9 bases spanning the gap. Germline-derived CDR1 and CDR2 are SGHTA and FQGNSA.

As concerns this clonotype: Compared with germline, one end of the junction differs, possibly owing to a read error. V and J are TRBV5-8 and TRBJ2-1; 14 bases line up with TRBD2. Germline CDR1 SGHTS, CDR2 YDEGEE. This CDR3 is built from 14 residues. The CDR3: CASSLRMTSGRGGF. The CDR3 region has the DNA TGTGCCAGCAGCTTAAGGATGACTAGCGGGAGGGGGGGATTC.

The chain recombines TRBV7-3 with TRBJ2-2, with D tentatively TRBD2 (5 bases). V lost 4 bases to trimming and J lost 6 bases, with 12 bases between them. Germline assignment: CDR1 SGHTA and CDR2 FQGTGA. The CDR3 contains 14 residues. CDR3 bases: TGTGCCAGCAGCTCACACGACGGGGCCGGGGAGCTGTTTTTT. Translation gives CASSSHDGAGELFF.

This clonotype has a count of ten or more. This sequence joins TRBV5-6 and TRBJ2-7, with TRBD2 identical over 8 bases. The germline V gene encodes CDR1 SGHDT and CDR2 YYEEEE. CDR3 length: 16 amino acids. V lost 1 base to trimming and J lost 2 bases; unmatched junction nucleotides: 8. The CDR3 is CASSLLAGGIPYEQYF. The DNA of the CDR3 is TGTGCCAGCAGCTTGCTTGCGGGAGGCATCCCCTACGAGCAGTACTTC.

The chain joins TRBV5-5 to TRBJ2-5; TRBD1 matches 7 bases. After removal of 4 bases from V and 5 bases from J, the junction contained 14 bases not matched to a gene. This CDR3 contains 16 residues. Germline V CDR1 and CDR2: SGHKS, YYEKEE (reference sequence). The CDR3: CASSPNDDRVGETQYF. Here the CDR3 DNA reads TGTGCCAGCAGCCCGAATGATGACAGGGTAGGGGAGACCCAGTACTTC.

There are a few counts of this clonotype. CDR3: CASSTRPTSYEQFF. The CDR3 DNA is TGTGCCAGTAGTACCCGCCCGACTAGTTATGAGCAGTTCTTC. The rearrangement uses TRBV19 and TRBJ2-1, with D possibly matching TRBD2 (6 bases). Trimming stripped 4 bases from V and 8 bases from J, with 15 bases between. There are 14 residues in the CDR3. Germline values: CDR1 LNHDA, CDR2 SQIVND (reference sequence). Full variable domain (rest looked up from reference TRBV19 and TRBJ2-1): DGGITQSPKYLFRKEGQNVTLSCEQNLNHDAMYWYRQDPGQGLRLIYYSQIVNDFQKGDIAEGYSVSREKKESFPLTVTSAQKNPTAFYLCASSTRPTSYEQFFGPGTRLTVL.

CDR3 in DNA: TGTGCCAGCAGTCCGGACAGGGGCCCGTGGAATGAGCAGTTCTTC. The encoded protein is CASSPDRGPWNEQFF. The rearrangement uses TRBV7-9 and TRBJ2-1; 9 bases fit TRBD1. Germline values: CDR1 SEHNR, CDR2 FQNEAQ (reference sequence). V was clipped by 6 bases and J by 7 bases; unmatched bases: 10. This CDR3 has 15 residues. Based on the CDR3 plus reference TRBV7-9 and TRBJ2-1, the full variable domain is DTGVSQNPRHKITKRGQNVTFRCDPISEHNRLYWYRQTLGQGPEFLTYFQNEAQLEKSRLLSDRFSAERPKGSFSTLEIQRTEQGDSAMYLCASSPDRGPWNEQFFGPGTRLTVL.

This clonotype was seen a few times. V is TRBV30 and J is TRBJ2-7; 11 bases align to TRBD2. V lost 7 bases and J lost 3; bases outside the gene matches: 2. Per the germline V gene, CDR1 is GTSNPN and CDR2 is SVGIG (reference sequence). This CDR3 has 12 residues. CDR3 sequence (DNA): TGTGCCTTTACTAGCGGGAGCTACGAGCAGTACTTC. This sequence encodes CAFTSGSYEQYF.

This clonotype was detected many times. The chain couples TRBV18 to TRBJ2-6; the D is unclear. Germline values: CDR1 KGHSH, CDR2 LQKENI. Trimming left V 6 bases short and J 0 bases short, with 6 bases between. This CDR3 has 14 residues. CDR3 region: CASSQSSGANVLTF. DNA of the CDR3: TGTGCCAGCTCTCAGAGCTCTGGGGCCAACGTCCTGACTTTC.

The chain carries TRBV29-1 and TRBJ2-7; 12 bases are shared with TRBD2. Germline lookup yields CDR1 SQVTM and CDR2 ANQGSEA. V was clipped by 5 bases and J by 2 bases; unmatched bases: 4. This CDR3 region has 14 residues. The CDR3 reads CSVRLAGGPYEQYF. The CDR3 DNA reads TGCAGCGTTCGTCTAGCGGGAGGGCCCTACGAGCAGTACTTC.

The rearrangement uses TRBV28 and TRBJ2-7; D not resolved. V lost 2 bases, J lost 7 bases, and 12 bases lay in between. CDR1 and CDR2 (germline): MDHEN, SYDVKM. This CDR3 region has 13 residues. CDR3 protein: CASSLSGAIEQYF. CDR3 nucleotides: TGTGCCAGCAGTTTAAGTGGAGCTATTGAGCAGTACTTC.

This clonotype was detected only a few times. The chain uses TRBV5-1 and TRBJ2-2; TRBD1 might be the D (5 bases). Germline values: CDR1 SGHRS, CDR2 YFSETQ. Between the trimmed V and J ends, which lost 2 bases and 2 bases, there was a span of 13 bases. The CDR3 has 16 amino acids. The CDR3: CASSLTGSGNTGELFF. In nucleotides, the CDR3 is TGCGCCAGCAGCTTAACAGGATCCGGAAACACCGGGGAGCTGTTTTTT.

V gene TRBV5-1 combines with J gene TRBJ2-5; no definite D call. The CDR3 runs 12 residues. V lost 4 bases to trimming and J lost 5 bases, with 9 bases between them. Germline CDR1 and CDR2: SGHRS and YFSETQ. Written as DNA, the CDR3 is TGCGCCAGCAGCCAACCCAGGGAGACCCAGTACTTC. Amino acids: CASSQPRETQYF.

This chain links TRBV7-9 with TRBJ1-6; D remains unclear. In germline, CDR1 is SEHNR, CDR2 FQNEAQ (reference sequence). Trimming shortened V by 2 bases and J by 13 bases, and 15 bases separated the two germline ends. The CDR3 extends over 14 amino acids. The CDR3, as DNA: TGTGCCAGCAGCTTAAAGACGACGAGGATCCCCCTCCACTTT. Encoded protein: CASSLKTTRIPLHF.

This clonotype was recorded a few times. The chain couples TRBV7-2 to TRBJ2-7; 12 nucleotides agree with TRBD2. V lost 5 bases, J lost 5 bases, and 4 bases stayed unmatched. Germline V gives CDR1 SGHTA, CDR2 FQGNSA. The CDR3 runs 14 residues. The CDR3 loop is CASSRLAGVDEQYF. CDR3 in DNA: TGTGCCAGCAGCCGACTAGCGGGAGTAGACGAGCAGTACTTC. Complete variable domain (other parts from reference TRBV7-2 and TRBJ2-7): GAGVSQSPSNKVTEKGKDVELRCDPISGHTALYWYRQSLGQGLEFLIYFQGNSAPDKSGLPSDRFSAERTGGSVSTLTIQRTQQEDSAVYLCASSRLAGVDEQYFGPGTRLTVT.

The chain has TRBV14 and TRBJ1-2; 7 bases match TRBD1. V was pared by 3 bases and J by 9 bases, with 16 bases of the junction left unmatched. This CDR3 is built from 16 residues. CDR1 SGHDN and CDR2 FVKESK come from the germline V gene. This CDR3 reads CASSQRPGTDQRSYTF. CDR3 DNA sequence: TGTGCCAGCAGCCAGCGTCCCGGGACAGACCAAAGAAGCTACACCTTC.

This chain uses TRBV9 with TRBJ2-1; 9 nucleotides line up with TRBD2. The CDR3 has 15 amino acids. V shed 4 bases, J shed 7 bases, and the junction held 9 bases outside the gene matches. Germline CDR1 SGDLS, CDR2 YYNGEE. Written as DNA, the CDR3 is TGTGCCAGCAGCCGAAATAGCGGGGGTAGGAATGAGCAGTTCTTC. Translating gives CASSRNSGGRNEQFF.